This T cell receptor beta chain is drawn from a study of blood T cell repertoires in COVID-19. V gave up 0 bases and J gave up 8 bases, with 14 bases separating them. This CDR3 is 15 amino acids long. CDR1 and CDR2 (germline): SNHLY, FYNNEI. Generated by immunoSEQ multiplex PCR, the TCRdb table keeps only in-frame clones and is missing some. This sample has 150,000 to 170,000 clones; approximately 86% occur once, and the top ten carry 0.6% to 0.65%. Sequenced: peripheral blood. This clonotype was sampled from a man between 60 and 75 years old with COVID-19, enrolled during active disease. This chain uses TRBV2 with TRBJ2-1, with D possibly matching TRBD1 (6 bases). CDR3 in DNA: TGTGCCAGCAGTGAAGCGCAACGACAGGTAGATGAGCAGTTCTTC. Residues: CASSEAQRQVDEQFF. The full variable domain, rest sourced from reference TRBV2 and TRBJ2-1, is EPEVTQTPSHQVTQMGQEVILRCVPISNHLYFYWYRQILGQKVEFLVSFYNNEISEKSEIFDDQFSVERPDGSNFTLKIRSTKLEDSAMYFCASSEAQRQVDEQFFGPGTRLTVL.